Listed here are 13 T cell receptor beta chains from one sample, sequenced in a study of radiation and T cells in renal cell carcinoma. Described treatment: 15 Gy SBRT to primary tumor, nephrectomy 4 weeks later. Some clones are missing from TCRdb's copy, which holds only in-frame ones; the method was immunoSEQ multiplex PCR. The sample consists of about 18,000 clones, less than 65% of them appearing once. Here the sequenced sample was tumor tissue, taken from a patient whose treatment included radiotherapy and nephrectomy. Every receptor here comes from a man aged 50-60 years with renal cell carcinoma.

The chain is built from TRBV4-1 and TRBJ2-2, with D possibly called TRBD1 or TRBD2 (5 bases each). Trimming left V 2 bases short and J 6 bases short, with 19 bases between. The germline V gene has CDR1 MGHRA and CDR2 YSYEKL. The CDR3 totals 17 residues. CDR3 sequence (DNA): TGCGCCAGCAGCCAAAGCTACGCCCTGGGGGTAGCCGGGGAGCTGTTTTTT. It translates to CASSQSYALGVAGELFF.

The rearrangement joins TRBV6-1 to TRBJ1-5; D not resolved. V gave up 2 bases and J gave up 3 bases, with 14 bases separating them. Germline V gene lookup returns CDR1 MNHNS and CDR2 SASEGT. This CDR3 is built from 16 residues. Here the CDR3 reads CASSENPGRNNQPQHF. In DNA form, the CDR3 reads TGTGCCAGCAGTGAAAATCCGGGAAGGAACAATCAGCCCCAGCATTTT.

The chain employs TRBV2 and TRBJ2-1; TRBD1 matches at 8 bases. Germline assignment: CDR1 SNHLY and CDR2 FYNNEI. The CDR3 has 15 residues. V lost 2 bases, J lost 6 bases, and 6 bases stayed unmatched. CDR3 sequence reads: CASSERSGGFNEQFF. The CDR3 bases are TGTGCCAGCAGTGAACGGTCAGGGGGCTTCAATGAGCAGTTCTTC.

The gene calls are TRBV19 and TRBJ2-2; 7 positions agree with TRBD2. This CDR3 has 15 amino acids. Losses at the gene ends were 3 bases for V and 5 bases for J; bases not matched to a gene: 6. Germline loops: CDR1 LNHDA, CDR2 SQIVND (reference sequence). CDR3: CASSILPAGTGELFF. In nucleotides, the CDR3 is TGTGCCAGTAGTATTCTCCCAGCGGGAACCGGGGAGCTGTTTTTT.

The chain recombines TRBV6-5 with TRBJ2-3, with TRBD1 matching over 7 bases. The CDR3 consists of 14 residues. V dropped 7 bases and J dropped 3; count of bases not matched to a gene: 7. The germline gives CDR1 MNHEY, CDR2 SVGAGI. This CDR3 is CASKDPRGTDTQYF. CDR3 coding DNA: TGTGCCAGCAAGGATCCCAGGGGGACAGATACGCAGTATTTT.

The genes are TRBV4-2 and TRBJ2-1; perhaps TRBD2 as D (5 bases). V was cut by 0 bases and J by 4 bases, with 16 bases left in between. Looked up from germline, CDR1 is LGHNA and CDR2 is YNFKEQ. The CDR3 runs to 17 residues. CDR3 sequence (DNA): TGTGCCAGCAGCCAAGAGGAGAAACTAGATGGATACAATGAGCAGTTCTTC. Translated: CASSQEEKLDGYNEQFF.

In nucleotides, the CDR3 is TGCGCCAGCAGCTTCGGTCCCCTGACAGGGGGTGAAAAACTGTTTTTT. It codes for CASSFGPLTGGEKLFF. The rearrangement joins TRBV5-1 to TRBJ1-4, with 9 positions matching TRBD1. From germline, CDR1 is SGHRS and CDR2 YFSETQ. V lost 2 bases, J lost 7 bases, and 9 bases stayed unmatched. The CDR3 is made up of 16 amino acids.

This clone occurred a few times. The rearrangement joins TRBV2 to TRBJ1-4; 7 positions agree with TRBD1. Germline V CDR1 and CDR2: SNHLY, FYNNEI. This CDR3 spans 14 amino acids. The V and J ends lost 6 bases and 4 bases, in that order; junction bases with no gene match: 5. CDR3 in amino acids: CASRVQGLNEKLFF. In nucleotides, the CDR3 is TGTGCCAGCAGGGTACAGGGGCTTAATGAAAAACTGTTTTTT.

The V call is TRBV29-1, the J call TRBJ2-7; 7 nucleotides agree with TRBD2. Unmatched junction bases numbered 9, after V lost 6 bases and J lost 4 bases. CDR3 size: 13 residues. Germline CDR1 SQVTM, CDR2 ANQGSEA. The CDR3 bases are TGCAGCGTATGGGAGGGGCAGTCGTACGAGCAGTACTTC. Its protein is CSVWEGQSYEQYF.

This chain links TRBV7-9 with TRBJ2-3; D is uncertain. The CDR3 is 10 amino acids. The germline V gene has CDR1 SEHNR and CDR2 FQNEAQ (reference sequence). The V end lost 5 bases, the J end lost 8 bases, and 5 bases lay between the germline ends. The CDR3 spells CASSALTQYF. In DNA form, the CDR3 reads TGTGCCAGCAGCGCCCTTACGCAGTATTTT.

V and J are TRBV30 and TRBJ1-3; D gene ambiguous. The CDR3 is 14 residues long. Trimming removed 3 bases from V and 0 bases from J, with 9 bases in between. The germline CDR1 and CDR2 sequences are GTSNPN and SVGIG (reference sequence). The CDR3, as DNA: TGTGCCTGGAGAGTCGCGGGCTCTGGAAACACCATATATTTT. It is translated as CAWRVAGSGNTIYF.

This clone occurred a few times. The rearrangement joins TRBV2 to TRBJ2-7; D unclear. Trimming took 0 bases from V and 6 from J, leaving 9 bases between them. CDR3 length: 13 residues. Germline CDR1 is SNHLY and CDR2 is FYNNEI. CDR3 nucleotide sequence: TGTGCCAGCAGTGAAGCAAGAGGTAGCGAGCAGTACTTC. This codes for CASSEARGSEQYF.

This CDR3 reads CASTRLAGYTGANVLTF. In nucleotides, the CDR3 is TGTGCCAGCACCCGACTAGCGGGATATACTGGGGCCAACGTCCTGACTTTC. V and J are TRBV27 and TRBJ2-6; TRBD2 agrees at 11 bases. This CDR3 is built from 17 residues. CDR1 is MNHEY, CDR2 SMNVEV, per germline (reference sequence). Trimming removed 7 bases from V and 2 bases from J; junction bases left unmatched: 7.